A selection of T cell receptor beta chains follows, all from one sample in a study of beta chain features in type 1 diabetes. The protocol was immunoSEQ multiplex PCR, while the TCRdb copy is restricted to in-frame clones and leaves out a portion. The sample records approximately 150,000 clones, about 13% being singletons. Sequenced input: central memory CD4+ T cells from blood. The receptors here all came from a man between 18 and 29 years old with type 1 diabetes. Each CDR3 is given with its conserved first and last residue. A D gene is named only where the DNA matches it firmly. Rows give clone size only sometimes, using once, few, many, or a class for an expanded clone.

v_call,j_call,d_call,clone_size,cdr3_nt,cdr3_aa
TRBV27,TRBJ1-2,TRBD1,.,TGTGCCAGCAGTTTGTACAGGGGGTCTAACTATGGCTACACCTTC,CASSLYRGSNYGYTF
TRBV30,TRBJ1-2,.,many,TGTGCCTGGTCCGCCGCCTTGGGGAGCTACACCTTC,CAWSAALGSYTF
TRBV7-9,TRBJ1-2,.,.,TGTGCCAGCAGCTCCGAATACAGGAGTGGCTACACCTTC,CASSSEYRSGYTF
TRBV7-2,TRBJ1-5,.,.,TGTGCCAGCAGCTTTGTAAATAGCAATCAGCCCCAGCATTTT,CASSFVNSNQPQHF
TRBV10-3,TRBJ1-2,.,few,TGTGCCATCAGTGACACAGGGTTTGACTATGGCTACACCTTC,CAISDTGFDYGYTF
TRBV2,TRBJ2-1,.,.,TGTGCCAGCAGTGAAACGCCGTACAATGAGCAGTTCTTC,CASSETPYNEQFF
TRBV2,TRBJ1-3,TRBD1,few,TGTGCCAGCAGTCGGGGACAGGAGACCTCTGGAAACACCATATATTTT,CASSRGQETSGNTIYF
TRBV6-6,TRBJ1-2,.,.,TGTGCCAGCAGTTCTCGTGGGGACCGACTTGGCTACACCTTC,CASSSRGDRLGYTF
TRBV7-9,TRBJ1-2,.,few,TGTGCCAGCAGCCTTTCCTTTCCGGGAGGCTACACCTTC,CASSLSFPGGYTF
TRBV10-3,TRBJ2-3,TRBD2,few,TGTGCCATCAAGGGGACTAGCGCCACAGATACGCAGTATTTT,CAIKGTSATDTQYF
TRBV5-1,TRBJ2-1,.,.,TGCGCCAGCAGCCCCCTTGTGGCAGCGGAGCAGTTCTTC,CASSPLVAAEQFF
TRBV7-8,TRBJ1-6,.,.,TGTGCCAGCAGCGGAGGGGGCTCCTATAATTCACCCCTCCACTTT,CASSGGGSYNSPLHF
TRBV28,TRBJ1-5,.,few,TGTGCCAGCATGGGCGGGAATCAGCCCCAGCATTTT,CASMGGNQPQHF
TRBV2,TRBJ2-5,TRBD2,.,TGTGCCAGCCCCGTAGGGACTAGCCGCCAAGAGACCCAGTACTTC,CASPVGTSRQETQYF
TRBV29-1,TRBJ1-2,.,.,TGCAGCGTTGAACGGGGTACTAACTATGGCTACACCTTC,CSVERGTNYGYTF
TRBV9,TRBJ2-7,.,.,TGTGCCAGCGGTCCATCTAGGCTTTCCTACGAGCAGTACTTC,CASGPSRLSYEQYF
TRBV29-1,TRBJ2-5,TRBD1,.,TGCAGCGGAGACAGGGCACAAGAGACCCAGTACTTC,CSGDRAQETQYF
TRBV11-3,TRBJ1-1,TRBD1,many,TGTGCCAGCAGCCTGACAGGGGCTGAAGCTTTCTTT,CASSLTGAEAFF
TRBV5-6,TRBJ2-1,.,.,TGTGCCAGCAGCTTCCCCGGGGCGGCTGAGCAGTTCTTC,CASSFPGAAEQFF
TRBV18,TRBJ2-2,.,.,TGTGCCAGCTCACCAGGCCTTTTGATCAACACCGGGGAGCTGTTTTTT,CASSPGLLINTGELFF
TRBV5-4,TRBJ2-3,TRBD2,.,TGTGCCAGCAGCTGGGACTACCTCACAGATACGCAGTATTTT,CASSWDYLTDTQYF
TRBV6-5,TRBJ2-4,TRBD1,.,TGTGCCAGCAGCGTAGGGGACAGCAAAAACATTCAGTACTTC,CASSVGDSKNIQYF
TRBV30,TRBJ1-5,.,few,TGTGCCTGCCAGCTTCAAAGCAATCAGCCCCAGCATTTT,CACQLQSNQPQHF
TRBV7-2,TRBJ1-5,TRBD1,.,TGTGCCAGCAGCTTAGAGGGGGCAGGTGGAACTCAGCCCCAGCATTTT,CASSLEGAGGTQPQHF
TRBV7-7,TRBJ2-5,.,.,TGTGCCAGCAGCTTAGCGCAGGGGTGGGGTCAAGAGACCCAGTACTTC,CASSLAQGWGQETQYF
TRBV5-1,TRBJ1-1,.,few,TGCGCCAGCAGCTTGGTCGGACAGTTCGGGGACACTGAAGCTTTCTTT,CASSLVGQFGDTEAFF
TRBV28,TRBJ2-7,.,.,TGTGCCAGCAGTTTCGTAAACAGGGAGTACGAGCAGTACTTC,CASSFVNREYEQYF
TRBV30,TRBJ2-5,TRBD2,few,TGTGCCTGGAGTCTCCCAGAGCGGGGGTCGGGGACCCAGTACTTC,CAWSLPERGSGTQYF
TRBV7-8,TRBJ2-4,.,.,TGTGCCAGCAGCCCGGAGGTAGGGACTGCACAGTACTTC,CASSPEVGTAQYF
TRBV5-1,TRBJ1-5,.,.,TGCGCCAGCAGCTTCGGGGGCGCGGGGCAGCCCCAGCATTTT,CASSFGGAGQPQHF
TRBV2,TRBJ1-1,.,.,TGTGCCAGCAGTGAAGGCAGGGTCGAAGCTTTCTTT,CASSEGRVEAFF
TRBV19,TRBJ2-1,TRBD2,.,TGTGCCAGTAGTGGACTAGAGGGCTTCTACAATGAGCAGTTCTTC,CASSGLEGFYNEQFF
TRBV28,TRBJ1-2,.,few,TGTGCCAGCAGTTTATTTTCAGGTGGGGTCGGCTACACCTTC,CASSLFSGGVGYTF
TRBV6-5,TRBJ1-4,.,.,TGTGCCAGCGGGCTAGGGGTCGGGGGAGAAAAACTGTTTTTT,CASGLGVGGEKLFF
TRBV27,TRBJ1-2,TRBD1,few,TGTGCCAGCAGCCCCTTGGGACAGGGGACGGATGGCTACACCTTC,CASSPLGQGTDGYTF
TRBV7-6,TRBJ2-3,.,few,TGTGCCAGCAGCTTAGTGGGGATTTCGACAGATACGCAGTATTTT,CASSLVGISTDTQYF